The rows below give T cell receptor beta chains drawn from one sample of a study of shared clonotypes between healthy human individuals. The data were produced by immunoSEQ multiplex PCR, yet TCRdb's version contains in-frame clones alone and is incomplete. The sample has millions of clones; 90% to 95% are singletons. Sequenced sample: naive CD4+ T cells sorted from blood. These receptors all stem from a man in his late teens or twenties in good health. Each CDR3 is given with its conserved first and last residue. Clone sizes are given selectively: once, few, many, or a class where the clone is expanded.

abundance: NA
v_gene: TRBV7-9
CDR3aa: CASSPRGDRDHEQYF

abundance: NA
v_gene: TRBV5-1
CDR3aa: CASNRLQVGGSSGADTQYF

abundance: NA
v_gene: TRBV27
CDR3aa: CASGKGVSYEQYF

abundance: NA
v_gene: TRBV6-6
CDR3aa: CASSYSGPGGYEQYF

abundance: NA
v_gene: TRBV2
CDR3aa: CASSSQGASTEAFF

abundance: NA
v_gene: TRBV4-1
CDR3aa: CASSRGTLGLADTQYF

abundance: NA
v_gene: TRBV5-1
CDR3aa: CASSLEGQGFDEQYF

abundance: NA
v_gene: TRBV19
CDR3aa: CASSRGGTYEQYF

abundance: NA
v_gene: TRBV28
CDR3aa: CASSARYEQYF

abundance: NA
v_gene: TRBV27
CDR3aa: CASSTGASGANVLTF

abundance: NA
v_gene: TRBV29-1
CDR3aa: CSVEGGLAGFTYDQYF

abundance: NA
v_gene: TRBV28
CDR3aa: CASTSARVGNSPLHF

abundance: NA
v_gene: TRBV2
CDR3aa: CASKGRDRESGGYTF

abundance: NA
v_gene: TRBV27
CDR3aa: CASRPGGWGLNQPQHF

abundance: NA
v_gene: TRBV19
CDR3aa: CASSMWGQTSNQPQHF

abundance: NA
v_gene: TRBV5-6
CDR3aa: CASSFLGIAGSSDTQYF

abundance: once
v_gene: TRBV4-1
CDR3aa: CASSQGTEGRAKNIQYF

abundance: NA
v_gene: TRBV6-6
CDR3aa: CASSHQGSTEAFF

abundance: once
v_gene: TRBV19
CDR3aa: CASSIGTGMHQPQHF

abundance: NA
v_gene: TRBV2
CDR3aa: CASSPHYEQYF

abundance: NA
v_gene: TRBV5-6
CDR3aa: CASSALFEPNEKLFF

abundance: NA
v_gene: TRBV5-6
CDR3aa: CASSLAGRWSLAGGDTQYF

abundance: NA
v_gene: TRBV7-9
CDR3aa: CASSPGTGWNEQYF

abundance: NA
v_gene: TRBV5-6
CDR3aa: CASSLVFLRADGYTF

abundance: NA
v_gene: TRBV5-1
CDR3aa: CASRSRPTTGELFF

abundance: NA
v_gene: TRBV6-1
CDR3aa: CASSGGGQKAFSGANVLTF

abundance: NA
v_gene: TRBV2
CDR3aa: CASSSQGVWTQYF

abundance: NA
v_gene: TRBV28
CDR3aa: CASNLLVGGDNYGYTF

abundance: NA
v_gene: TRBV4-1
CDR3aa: CASSPPGLKISTDTQYF

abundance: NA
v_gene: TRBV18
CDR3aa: CASSPHGGPYEQYF

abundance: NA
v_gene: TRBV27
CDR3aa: CASSFRENTEAFF

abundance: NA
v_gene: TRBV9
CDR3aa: CASRRDREGEAFF

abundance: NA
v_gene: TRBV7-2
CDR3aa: CASSPLGGSYNEQFF